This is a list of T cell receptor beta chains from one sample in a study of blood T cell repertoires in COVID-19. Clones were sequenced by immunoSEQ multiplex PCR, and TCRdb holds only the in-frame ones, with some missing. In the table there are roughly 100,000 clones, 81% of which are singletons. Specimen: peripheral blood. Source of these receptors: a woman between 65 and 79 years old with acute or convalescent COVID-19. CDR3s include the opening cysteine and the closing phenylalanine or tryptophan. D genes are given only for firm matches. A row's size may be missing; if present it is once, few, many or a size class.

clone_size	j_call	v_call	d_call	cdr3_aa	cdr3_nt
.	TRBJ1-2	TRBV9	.	CASSDKRNGYTF	TGTGCCAGCAGCGACAAGAGGAATGGCTACACCTTC
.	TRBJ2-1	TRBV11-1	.	CASSLFTENYNEQFF	TGTGCCAGCAGCTTATTTACAGAGAATTACAATGAGCAGTTCTTC
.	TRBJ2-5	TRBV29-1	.	CSVLQGETQYF	TGCAGCGTCCTCCAGGGGGAGACCCAGTACTTC
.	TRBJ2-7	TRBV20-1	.	CSASDSEGDEQYF	TGCAGTGCTAGTGATAGCGAGGGAGACGAGCAGTACTTC
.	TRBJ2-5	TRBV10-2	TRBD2	CASSVGAGGVQETQYF	TGCGCCAGCAGTGTGGGAGCGGGGGGGGTTCAAGAGACCCAGTACTTC
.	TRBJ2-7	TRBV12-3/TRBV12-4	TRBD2	CASSPGLAAEQYF	TGTGCCAGCAGTCCGGGACTAGCGGCGGAGCAGTACTTC
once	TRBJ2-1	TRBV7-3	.	CASSLAAAGGEQFF	TGTGCCAGCAGCTTAGCGGCCGCCGGGGGAGAGCAGTTCTTC
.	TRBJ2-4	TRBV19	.	CASRASGAKNIQYF	TGTGCCAGTAGGGCGTCAGGGGCCAAAAACATTCAGTACTTC
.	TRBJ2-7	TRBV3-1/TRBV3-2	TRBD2	CASSPTGLGEQYF	TGTGCCAGCAGCCCGACGGGACTAGGCGAGCAGTACTTC
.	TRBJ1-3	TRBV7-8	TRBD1	CASSLLAGGGNTIYF	TGTGCCAGCAGCTTATTAGCAGGGGGAGGAAACACCATATATTTT
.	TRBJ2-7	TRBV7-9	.	CASSLATSYEQYF	TGTGCCAGCAGCTTAGCCACCAGCTACGAGCAGTACTTC
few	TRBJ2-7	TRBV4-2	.	CASSQEQPPAPYEQYF	TGTGCCAGCAGTCAGGAACAGCCACCGGCCCCCTACGAGCAGTACTTC
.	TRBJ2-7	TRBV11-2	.	CASSLDGPYEQYF	TGTGCCAGCAGCTTAGATGGCCCTTACGAGCAGTACTTC
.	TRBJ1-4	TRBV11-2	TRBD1	CASSTDRGGEKLFF	TGTGCCAGCAGCACCGACAGGGGCGGCGAAAAACTGTTTTTT
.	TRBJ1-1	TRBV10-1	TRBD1	CASSEPGGTEAFF	TGCGCCAGCAGTGAGCCAGGGGGGACTGAAGCTTTCTTT
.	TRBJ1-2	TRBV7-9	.	CASSLESGNYGYTF	TGTGCCAGCAGCTTAGAATCGGGGAACTATGGCTACACCTTC
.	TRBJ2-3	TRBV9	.	CASSVDGRGHREDTQYF	TGTGCCAGCAGCGTAGACGGCAGGGGCCATCGTGAAGATACGCAGTATTTT
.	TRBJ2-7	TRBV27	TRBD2	CASSPRGLAEAYEQYF	TGTGCCAGCAGTCCCCGTGGACTAGCGGAAGCCTACGAGCAGTACTTC
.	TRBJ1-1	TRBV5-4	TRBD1	CASSQGQGDTEAFF	TGTGCCAGCAGCCAGGGACAGGGGGACACTGAAGCTTTCTTT
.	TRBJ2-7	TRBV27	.	CASRWQVSSYEQYF	TGTGCCAGCAGGTGGCAGGTGAGCTCCTACGAGCAGTACTTC
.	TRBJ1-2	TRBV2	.	CATTGSYGYTF	TGTGCCACCACAGGGAGCTATGGCTACACCTTC
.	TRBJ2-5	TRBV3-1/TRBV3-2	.	CASSQETDRIETQYF	TGTGCCAGCAGCCAAGAGACAGATCGGATAGAGACCCAGTACTTC
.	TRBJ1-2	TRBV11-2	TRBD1	CASSSLKSRDRGDGYTF	TGTGCCAGCAGCTCACTCAAGTCCCGGGACAGGGGCGATGGCTACACCTTC
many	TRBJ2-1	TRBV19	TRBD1	CATRQGFTNEQFF	TGTGCCACGAGACAGGGATTCACCAATGAGCAGTTCTTC
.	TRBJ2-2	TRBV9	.	CASSVITGSNTGELFF	TGTGCCAGCAGCGTAATTACAGGGTCAAACACCGGGGAGCTGTTTTTT
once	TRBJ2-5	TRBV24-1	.	CATSDLLSGQETQYF	TGTGCCACCAGTGATTTGCTTTCGGGGCAAGAGACCCAGTACTTC
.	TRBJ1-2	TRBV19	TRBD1	CATRTGGNYGYTF	TGTGCCACCCGGACAGGGGGTAACTATGGCTACACCTTC
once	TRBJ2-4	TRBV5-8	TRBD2	CASRLAGGDIQYF	TGTGCCAGCCGACTAGCGGGAGGGGACATTCAGTACTTC
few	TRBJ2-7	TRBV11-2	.	CASSTLGGRHNEQYF	TGTGCCAGCAGCACATTAGGAGGCCGGCACAACGAGCAGTACTTC
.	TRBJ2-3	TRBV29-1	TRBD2	CSVERSGLAGGRTDTQYF	TGCAGCGTTGAACGATCAGGACTAGCGGGAGGGCGCACAGATACGCAGTATTTT
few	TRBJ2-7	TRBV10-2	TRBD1	CASSESGQGDPYEQYF	TGCGCCAGCAGTGAGTCGGGACAGGGGGACCCTTACGAGCAGTACTTC
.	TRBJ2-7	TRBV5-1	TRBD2	CASSLGLGGGFYEQYF	TGCGCCAGCAGCTTGGGGCTGGGCGGGGGGTTCTATGAGCAGTACTTC
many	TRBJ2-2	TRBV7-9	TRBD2	CASSLSGSSGGELFF	TGTGCCAGCAGCCTTAGCGGGAGTTCGGGCGGGGAGCTGTTTTTT
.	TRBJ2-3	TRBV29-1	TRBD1	CSASQGATDTQYF	TGCAGCGCCTCACAGGGGGCGACAGATACGCAGTATTTT